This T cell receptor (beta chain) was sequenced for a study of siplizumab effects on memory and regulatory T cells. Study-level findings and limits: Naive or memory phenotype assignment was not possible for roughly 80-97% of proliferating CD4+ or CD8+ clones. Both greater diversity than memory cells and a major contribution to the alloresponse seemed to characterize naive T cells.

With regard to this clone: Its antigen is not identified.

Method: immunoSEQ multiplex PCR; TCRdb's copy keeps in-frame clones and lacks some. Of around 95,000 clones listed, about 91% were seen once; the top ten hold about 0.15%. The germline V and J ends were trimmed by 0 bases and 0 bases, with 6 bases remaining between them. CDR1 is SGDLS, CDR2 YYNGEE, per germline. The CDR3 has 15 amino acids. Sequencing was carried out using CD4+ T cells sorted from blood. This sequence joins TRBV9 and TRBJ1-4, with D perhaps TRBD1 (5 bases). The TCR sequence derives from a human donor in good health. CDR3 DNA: TGTGCCAGCAGCGTAGGGGGGGCAACTAATGAAAAACTGTTTTTT. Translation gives CASSVGGATNEKLFF.